The 6 T cell receptor beta chains reported below all come from one sample, sequenced in a study of blood T cell repertoires in COVID-19. Profiled with immunoSEQ multiplex PCR; TCRdb holds only in-frame clones, not every one. The sample carries about 270,000 clones, about 90% recorded once. What was sequenced was PBMCs or T cells enriched from blood (not recorded which). The receptors come from a woman in her thirties with acute COVID-19.

This clone was seen only once. The rearrangement uses TRBV11-2 and TRBJ1-2; D is unclear. Looked up from germline, CDR1 is SGHAT and CDR2 is FQNNGV. The V end was cut by 5 bases, the J end by 2 bases, with 15 bases between. This CDR3 is 15 amino acids long. The CDR3 DNA reads TGTGCCAGCAGCAAAGGACGGGAAAACAACTATGGCTACACCTTC. Residues: CASSKGRENNYGYTF. The complete variable domain, with remaining parts taken from reference TRBV11-2 and TRBJ1-2, reads EAGVAQSPRYKIIEKRQSVAFWCNPISGHATLYWYQQILGQGPKLLIQFQNNGVVDDSQLPKDRFSAERLKGVDSTLKIQPAKLEDSAVYLCASSKGRENNYGYTFGSGTRLTVV.

This clone was recorded a few times. The chain uses TRBV29-1 and TRBJ1-1; TRBD1 matches 7 bases. V shed 6 bases, J shed 4 bases, and the junction held 5 bases outside the gene matches. The CDR3 has 12 residues. Germline CDR1 SQVTM, CDR2 ANQGSEA. The CDR3 DNA follows: TGCAGCGTAGCAGGGGGAGGCACTGAAGCTTTCTTT. Translating it yields CSVAGGGTEAFF.

CDR3 protein: CASSPPGQGSGNTIYF. CDR3 bases: TGTGCCAGCAGTCCACCCGGACAGGGTTCAGGAAACACCATATATTTT. The chain uses TRBV28 and TRBJ1-3; 8 bases are a match to TRBD1. Germline lookup yields CDR1 MDHEN and CDR2 SYDVKM. V dropped 5 bases and J dropped 4; count of bases not matched to a gene: 10. The CDR3 length is 16 residues.

The gene calls are TRBV19 and TRBJ1-2; 8 bases agree with TRBD1. CDR1 is LNHDA and CDR2 is SQIVND in the germline V gene (reference sequence). Trimming removed 3 bases from V and 6 bases from J; junction bases left unmatched: 12. The CDR3 has 16 amino acids. The CDR3 DNA reads TGTGCCAGTAGTATCTTCGGGACGGCAGGGGGCGATGGCTACACCTTC. Encoded protein: CASSIFGTAGGDGYTF. The complete variable domain, with remaining parts taken from reference TRBV19 and TRBJ1-2, reads DGGITQSPKYLFRKEGQNVTLSCEQNLNHDAMYWYRQDPGQGLRLIYYSQIVNDFQKGDIAEGYSVSREKKESFPLTVTSAQKNPTAFYLCASSIFGTAGGDGYTFGSGTRLTVV.

The chain employs TRBV28 and TRBJ1-2; 9 bases line up with TRBD1. J lost 0 bases, V lost 8 bases, and 13 bases had no gene match. The CDR3 length is 17 residues. CDR1 MDHEN and CDR2 SYDVKM come from the germline V gene. CDR3 nucleotide sequence: TGTGCCAGCTCCTTTAGCGGACAGGGGCCGACTAACTATGGCTACACCTTC. Encoded protein: CASSFSGQGPTNYGYTF.

V usage is TRBV19 and J usage is TRBJ2-1, with TRBD2 identical over 8 bases. CDR3 length equals 13 residues. The V gene's germline CDR1 is LNHDA and CDR2 SQIVND (reference sequence). The chain's CDR3 is CASGLAGYNEQFF. CDR3 sequence (DNA): TGTGCGAGCGGGCTAGCGGGCTACAATGAGCAGTTCTTC.